The source of this TCR beta chain is a study of blood T cell repertoires in COVID-19. In the study overall: The study drew acute and convalescent COVID-19 samples from the United States, Italy and Spain. PBMCs, B-cell-depleted T cells, or T cells were the source of the cDNA or gDNA that made up the material.

Followed over time, Seattle patients had been enrolled while infection was active. CDR1 and CDR2 from the germline V gene are MNHEY and SMNVEV (reference sequence). Trimming at V came to 3 bases and at J to 3 bases, leaving 12 bases not matched to a gene. This CDR3 contains 17 residues. Per the original data handling: Using reference gene primer amplification, nucleated cell counts were estimated. The assay was immunoSEQ multiplex PCR, and TCRdb's table has in-frame clones only and misses some. V and J calls plus clone size are reproduced from that table; the DNA served to infer D and trimming. Found here are 400,000 to 450,000 clones, 89% of them singletons; the top ten hold approximately 1.5%.

The chain couples TRBV27 to TRBJ2-7; 9 bases fit TRBD1. Sequenced material: peripheral blood. The receptor's source is a woman in her 40s with COVID-19, enrolled during active disease. The CDR3 DNA is TGTGCCAGCAGTTTTTTGAACCCCCAGGACAGGGGCTACGAGCAGTACTTC. Amino acid sequence: CASSFLNPQDRGYEQYF.